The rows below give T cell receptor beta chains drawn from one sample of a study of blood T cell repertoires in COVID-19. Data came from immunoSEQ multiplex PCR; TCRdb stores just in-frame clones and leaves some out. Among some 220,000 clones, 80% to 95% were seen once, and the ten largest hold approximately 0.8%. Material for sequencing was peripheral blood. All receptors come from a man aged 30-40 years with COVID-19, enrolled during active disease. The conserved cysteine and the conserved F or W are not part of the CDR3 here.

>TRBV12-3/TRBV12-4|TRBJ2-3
ASSSRVLAY
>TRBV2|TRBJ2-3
ASSLTWRGPGDTQY
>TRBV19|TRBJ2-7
ASRDRVASGYTTEQY
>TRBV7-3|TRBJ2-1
ASRPGTSGGINEQF
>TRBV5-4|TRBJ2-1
ASSRAGTGVFDEQF
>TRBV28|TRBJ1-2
ASRGDRGQGYT
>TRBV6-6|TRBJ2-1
ASNQGRDRGYNEQF
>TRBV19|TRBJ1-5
ASSTSTGEQPQH
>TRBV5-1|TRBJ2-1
ASSSRDRVSYNEQF
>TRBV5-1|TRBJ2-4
ASSGDRWNIQY
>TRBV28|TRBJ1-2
ASRRRQGLHGYT
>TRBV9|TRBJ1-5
ASSPDGGRGQPQH
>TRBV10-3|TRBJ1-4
AISESMGQGARSEKLF
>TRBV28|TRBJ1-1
ASSLTGGFGTEAF
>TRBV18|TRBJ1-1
ASSPEERTRAF
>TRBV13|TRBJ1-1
ASSLWGSTAF
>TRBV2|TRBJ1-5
ASSEVNTGNQPQH
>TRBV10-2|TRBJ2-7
ASRGTSGGAGGSYEQY
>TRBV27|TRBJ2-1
ASSPSGDYNEQF
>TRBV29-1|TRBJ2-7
SAGQGSDEQY
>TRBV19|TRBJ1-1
ATSTGGSEAF
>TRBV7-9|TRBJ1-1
ASSFPTSIGEAF